This entry lists 32 T cell receptor beta chains sequenced from one sample in a study of circulating and synovial CD4+ cells in juvenile arthritis. Only in-frame clones appear in the TCRdb table, and some are missing; sequencing was by immunoSEQ multiplex PCR. The sample holds 34,000 or so clones, about 94% seen once. The specimen sequenced was CD4+ T cells from blood. The receptors were sampled from a human donor with juvenile idiopathic arthritis.

The chain combines TRBV5-6 with TRBJ1-2, with 7 nucleotides matching TRBD1. The germline V gene encodes CDR1 SGHDT and CDR2 YYEEEE. The V and J ends lost 0 bases and 2 bases, in that order; junction bases with no gene match: 4. The CDR3 extends over 15 amino acids. The CDR3: CASSLEGAVNYGYTF. CDR3 nucleotides: TGTGCCAGCAGCTTGGAGGGGGCGGTGAACTATGGCTACACCTTC. Combining the CDR3 with reference TRBV5-6 and TRBJ1-2 gives the whole variable domain DAGVTQSPTHLIKTRGQQVTLRCSPKSGHDTVSWYQQALGQGPQFIFQYYEEEERQRGNFPDRFSGHQFPNYSSELNVNALLLGDSALYLCASSLEGAVNYGYTFGSGTRLTVV.

V and J are TRBV2 and TRBJ2-4; possible D gene TRBD2, 5 bases. Germline V gives CDR1 SNHLY, CDR2 FYNNEI. V shed 7 bases and J shed 7 bases, with 14 bases lying between them. This CDR3 comprises 13 residues. CDR3 residues: CASTREYPNIQYF. The CDR3, as DNA: TGTGCCAGCACCCGGGAATATCCTAACATTCAGTACTTC. The full variable domain, with the rest looked up from reference TRBV2 and TRBJ2-4, is EPEVTQTPSHQVTQMGQEVILRCVPISNHLYFYWYRQILGQKVEFLVSFYNNEISEKSEIFDDQFSVERPDGSNFTLKIRSTKLEDSAMYFCASTREYPNIQYFGAGTRLSVL.

The J gene is TRBJ2-1, the V gene TRBV7-3; perhaps TRBD1 as D (7 bases). This CDR3 has 15 amino acids. Germline V lookup: CDR1 SGHTA, CDR2 FQGTGA. Trimming took 5 bases from V and 6 from J, leaving 17 bases between them. CDR3 nucleotide sequence: TGTGCCAGCAGCCCCGCGGGACAGAGACCCAATGAGCAGTTCTTC. It encodes CASSPAGQRPNEQFF.

The genes are TRBV2 and TRBJ2-3; a weak D match, TRBD2 (6 bases). The CDR3 spans 17 residues. The V gene's germline CDR1 is SNHLY and CDR2 FYNNEI. The V end was cut by 1 base, the J end by 0 bases, with 14 bases between. This CDR3 reads CASSEGRAGPSTDTQYF. CDR3 DNA sequence: TGTGCCAGCAGTGAAGGGAGGGCGGGGCCTAGCACAGATACGCAGTATTTT.

The chain has TRBV6-1 and TRBJ2-3; 7 positions agree with TRBD1. V was pared by 5 bases and J by 2 bases, with 7 bases of the junction left unmatched. Germline assignment: CDR1 MNHNS and CDR2 SASEGT. The CDR3 is 15 amino acids. The CDR3 here is CASSRTGTVTDTQYF. The DNA of the CDR3 is TGTGCCAGCAGTCGTACCGGGACAGTCACAGATACGCAGTATTTT.

The chain has TRBV29-1 and TRBJ1-2; TRBD1 agrees at 7 bases. The CDR3 extends over 11 amino acids. CDR1 and CDR2 (germline): SQVTM, ANQGSEA. The trim removed 7 bases at V and 2 bases at J, leaving 1 base unmatched. CDR3 coding DNA: TGCAGCGCACAGGGGAACTATGGCTACACCTTC. Encoded protein: CSAQGNYGYTF. Drawing the rest from reference TRBV29-1 and TRBJ1-2, the complete variable domain is SAVISQKPSRDICQRGTSLTIQCQVDSQVTMMFWYRQQPGQSLTLIATANQGSEATYESGFVIDKFPISRPNLTFSTLTVSNMSPEDSSIYLCSAQGNYGYTFGSGTRLTVV.

This sequence joins TRBV9 and TRBJ1-2, with a possible D match to TRBD1 (5 bases). The ends were cut back, 0 bases at V and 8 bases at J, with 20 bases in the middle. Germline V CDR1 and CDR2: SGDLS, YYNGEE. The CDR3 has 16 amino acids. The CDR3 bases are TGTGCCAGCAGCGTAGATGGATTGGAGGGGTGGAGAGGCTACACCTTC. Amino acids: CASSVDGLEGWRGYTF.

Only one count was recorded for this clone. The rearrangement links TRBV19 to TRBJ1-5; D possibly corresponds to TRBD1 (6 bases). Trimming pared 2 bases from V and 11 bases from J, leaving 25 bases between. This CDR3 spans 17 amino acids. In germline, CDR1 is LNHDA, CDR2 SQIVND (reference sequence). The CDR3 DNA reads TGTGCCAGTAGTATAAGAGGCAGGGGCTTAGAATTTGTAGCCCAGCATTTT. Translating it yields CASSIRGRGLEFVAQHF.

Here the CDR3 reads CAISANSGGVDEQFF. The CDR3 bases are TGTGCCATCAGTGCTAATAGCGGGGGAGTGGATGAGCAGTTCTTC. The chain links TRBV10-3 to TRBJ2-1; 9 nucleotides match TRBD2. The V gene's germline CDR1 is ENHRY and CDR2 SYGVKD. The CDR3 extends over 15 amino acids. J was trimmed by 8 bases and V by 4 bases; bases with no gene match: 9.

J is TRBJ1-1 and V is TRBV6-4, with D hard to call. In germline, CDR1 is MRHNA, CDR2 SNTAGT. Trimming removed 0 bases at V and 0 bases at J, with 5 bases between. The CDR3 length is 14 residues. The CDR3 sequence is CASSDSHMNTEAFF. CDR3 bases: TGTGCCAGCAGTGACTCACATATGAACACTGAAGCTTTCTTT.

The CDR3 is CASGLLAGGDEQFF. The CDR3 DNA sequence: TGTGCCAGCGGACTACTAGCGGGGGGGGATGAGCAGTTCTTC. The rearrangement links TRBV2 to TRBJ2-1, with TRBD2 matching over 13 bases. This CDR3 contains 14 residues. The V segment lost 8 bases and the J segment 8 bases; nucleotides outside the gene matches: 6. Germline V lookup: CDR1 SNHLY, CDR2 FYNNEI.

V and J are TRBV7-2 and TRBJ2-7; D perhaps matches TRBD1 (5 bases). The germline gives CDR1 SGHTA, CDR2 FQGNSA. With 1 base removed from V and 6 bases from J, the gap between germline ends came to 13 bases. This CDR3 is built from 14 residues. CDR3 sequence reads: CASSLDRFRGEQYF. The CDR3 nucleotides read TGTGCCAGCAGCTTAGACAGGTTCCGAGGCGAGCAGTACTTC.

The CDR3: CASREQGERNIQYF. The DNA of the CDR3 is TGTGCCAGCAGAGAACAGGGGGAGAGAAACATTCAGTACTTC. V is TRBV6-5 and J is TRBJ2-4; TRBD1 matches at 8 bases. The CDR3 runs to 14 residues. The germline gives CDR1 MNHEY, CDR2 SVGAGI. Trimming took 6 bases from V and 6 from J; bases not matched to a gene: 7.

The chain joins TRBV15 to TRBJ1-1; perhaps TRBD1 as D (6 bases). Trimming took off 0 bases at V and 5 bases at J, with 13 bases between the two ends. Germline CDR1 reads LNHNV; CDR2 reads YYDKDF (reference sequence). The CDR3 covers 15 residues. The CDR3 DNA follows: TGTGCCACCAGCAGAGATGGGGGGGCAGGGACTGAAGCTTTCTTT. It specifies CATSRDGGAGTEAFF.

The chain links TRBV7-2 to TRBJ2-1; maybe TRBD1 (6 bases). Trimming left V 3 bases short and J 5 bases short, with 11 bases between. CDR3 length: 14 amino acids. Germline CDR1 is SGHTA and CDR2 is FQGNSA. The CDR3 region is CASSFLRTDNEQFF. DNA of the CDR3: TGTGCCAGCAGCTTTCTCAGGACAGACAATGAGCAGTTCTTC.

This CDR3 is CASSQQGNTEAFF. The DNA for the CDR3 is TGTGCCAGCAGTCAACAGGGAAACACTGAAGCTTTCTTT. The chain is built from TRBV28 and TRBJ1-1; D might be TRBD1 (6 bases). The CDR3 contains 13 residues. CDR1 is MDHEN and CDR2 is SYDVKM in the germline V gene. V shed 5 bases and J shed 2 bases, with 9 bases lying between them.

The chain couples TRBV4-3 to TRBJ2-2, with D perhaps matching TRBD1 (5 bases). V lost 2 bases and J lost 6, with 16 bases in between. The CDR3 runs to 16 residues. The V gene's germline CDR1 is LGHNA and CDR2 YSLEER. The CDR3 loop reads CASSQNSRSQAGELFF. The CDR3 DNA is TGCGCCAGCAGCCAAAATTCGCGTTCACAGGCCGGGGAGCTGTTTTTT.

This clone was observed once. The rearrangement links TRBV13 to TRBJ2-7; D call uncertain. The V gene's germline CDR1 is PRHDT and CDR2 FYEKMQ (reference sequence). V was pared by 8 bases and J by 1 base, with 9 bases between. The CDR3 runs to 12 residues. The CDR3 spells CASSHYSYEQYF. The CDR3 nucleotides read TGTGCCAGCTCCCACTATTCCTACGAGCAGTACTTC.

This sequence joins TRBV30 and TRBJ2-6; TRBD1 is a possible D gene (6 bases). Trimming removed 8 bases from V and 6 bases from J, with 23 bases in between. CDR1 is GTSNPN and CDR2 is SVGIG in the germline V gene (reference sequence). The CDR3 is 16 amino acids. CDR3 DNA sequence: TGTGCCGGATCCAGTAGGGACAACCTTCTGGCCAACGTCCTGACTTTC. It codes for CAGSSRDNLLANVLTF.

The chain combines TRBV27 with TRBJ2-3; 8 bases match TRBD1. This CDR3 region has 14 residues. CDR1 is MNHEY and CDR2 is SMNVEV in the germline V gene (reference sequence). The J segment lost 2 bases and the V segment lost 10 bases, leaving 8 bases of the junction unmatched. The CDR3 protein is CATATGAYTDTQYF. CDR3 nucleotide sequence: TGTGCCACCGCGACAGGGGCATACACAGATACGCAGTATTTT.

The gene calls are TRBV19 and TRBJ1-2; unclear D gene. CDR1 is LNHDA and CDR2 is SQIVND in the germline V gene (reference sequence). The CDR3 is 13 residues long. Trimming took 4 bases from V and 2 from J, leaving 8 bases between them. CDR3: CASSTTENYGYTF. DNA of the CDR3: TGTGCCAGTAGTACAACAGAGAACTATGGCTACACCTTC.

The CDR3 DNA reads as TGTGCCAGCAGTAACGGGGTCGGGGATGAGCAGTTCTTC. Translated: CASSNGVGDEQFF. The chain has TRBV7-7 and TRBJ2-1; weak D call: TRBD2 (5 bases). Germline assignment: CDR1 SSHAT and CDR2 FNYEAQ (reference sequence). V dropped 6 bases and J dropped 8 bases, with 14 bases sitting between them. The CDR3 contains 13 residues.

This rearrangement joins TRBV7-2 to TRBJ1-2, with D possibly matching TRBD1 (6 bases). The germline gives CDR1 SGHTA, CDR2 FQGNSA. There are 16 residues in the CDR3. V lost 5 bases to trimming and J lost 0 bases, with 16 bases between them. The CDR3 protein is CASSLQQGRPNYGYTF. The CDR3 bases are TGTGCCAGCAGCCTTCAACAGGGTCGGCCTAACTATGGCTACACCTTC.

V gene TRBV6-6 combines with J gene TRBJ2-3; 9 bases line up with TRBD2. V dropped 4 bases and J dropped 4; count of bases not matched to a gene: 9. This CDR3 comprises 16 residues. Per the germline V gene, CDR1 is MNHNY and CDR2 is SVGAGI (reference sequence). This chain's CDR3 is CASSLYGTSSSDTQYF. The CDR3 coding sequence is TGTGCCAGCAGTTTATACGGGACTAGCAGCTCAGATACGCAGTATTTT.

V and J are TRBV5-1 and TRBJ1-5; 7 bases fit TRBD1. The CDR3 has 15 amino acids. Per germline, CDR1 SGHRS and CDR2 YFSETQ. V lost 0 bases, J lost 1 base, and 1 base stayed unmatched. CDR3 bases: TGCGCCAGCAGCTTGGAGGGGGCAAGCAATCAGCCCCAGCATTTT. Translated: CASSLEGASNQPQHF.

The chain is built from TRBV7-9 and TRBJ2-3, with D possibly being TRBD2 (6 bases). V shed 5 bases and J shed 2 bases, with 14 bases lying between them. The germline CDR1 and CDR2 sequences are SEHNR and FQNEAQ (reference sequence). The CDR3 loop spans 15 amino acids. The DNA for the CDR3 is TGTGCCAGCAGCACAGGTGGGGGGATCACAGATACGCAGTATTTT. This gives the protein CASSTGGGITDTQYF. The whole variable domain, filled in from reference TRBV7-9 and TRBJ2-3, reads DTGVSQNPRHKITKRGQNVTFRCDPISEHNRLYWYRQTLGQGPEFLTYFQNEAQLEKSRLLSDRFSAERPKGSFSTLEIQRTEQGDSAMYLCASSTGGGITDTQYFGPGTRLTVL.

J is TRBJ2-7 and V is TRBV5-1; tentatively, D is TRBD2 (5 bases). There are 13 residues in the CDR3. Trimming removed 0 bases at V and 2 bases at J, with 6 bases between. Germline V CDR1 and CDR2: SGHRS, YFSETQ. CDR3 amino acids: CASSLAGTYEQYF. For the CDR3, the DNA is TGCGCCAGCAGCTTGGCCGGGACCTACGAGCAGTACTTC.

This chain joins TRBV28 and TRBJ2-3; TRBD2 matches 10 bases. Germline values: CDR1 MDHEN, CDR2 SYDVKM. The CDR3 runs 14 residues. The J segment lost 6 bases and the V segment lost 6 bases, leaving 6 bases of the junction unmatched. As DNA, the CDR3 is TGTGCCAGCAGAGCGGGGGGGGCCGTGGATACGCAGTATTTT. It is translated as CASRAGGAVDTQYF. The whole variable domain, remainder taken from reference TRBV28 and TRBJ2-3, is DVKVTQSSRYLVKRTGEKVFLECVQDMDHENMFWYRQDPGLGLRLIYFSYDVKMKEKGDIPEGYSVSREKKERFSLILESASTNQTSMYLCASRAGGAVDTQYFGPGTRLTVL.

This sequence joins TRBV7-9 and TRBJ1-2; 12 bases map to TRBD1. Germline CDR1 SEHNR, CDR2 FQNEAQ (reference sequence). Trimming at V came to 4 bases and at J to 3 bases, leaving 9 bases not matched to a gene. The CDR3 covers 17 residues. CDR3 protein: CASSSGTGGWVDYGYTF. In DNA, the CDR3 is TGTGCCAGCAGCTCCGGGACAGGGGGCTGGGTTGACTATGGCTACACCTTC.

This clone came up once. The chain is built from TRBV5-1 and TRBJ2-2; 7 bases match TRBD2. With V trimmed by 1 base and J by 0 bases, 3 bases remained unmatched. CDR3 length: 16 amino acids. Germline V gene lookup returns CDR1 SGHRS and CDR2 YFSETQ. The CDR3 region is CASSLRGRANTGELFF. CDR3 bases: TGCGCCAGCAGCTTGCGAGGGAGGGCGAACACCGGGGAGCTGTTTTTT.

Concerning this clone: The junction and the germline gene differ at one end; a read error may be behind it. This sequence joins TRBV7-7 and TRBJ2-5; the match to TRBD1 covers 11 bases. CDR3 length: 15 residues. Germline V lookup: CDR1 SSHAT, CDR2 FNYEAQ (reference sequence). CDR3 protein: CASTRTGGLKETQYF. In DNA form, the CDR3 reads TGTGCTAGCACCCGGACAGGGGGCTTGAAGGAGACCCAGTACTTC.

V usage is TRBV7-2 and J usage is TRBJ2-7; TRBD1 matches at 11 bases. The germline CDR1 and CDR2 sequences are SGHTA and FQGNSA. With 5 bases clipped from V and 11 bases from J, the junction kept 11 bases outside the gene matches. The CDR3 loop spans 14 amino acids. The CDR3 reads CASSLGRGQGVEYF. DNA for the CDR3: TGTGCCAGCAGCCTGGGAAGGGGACAGGGGGTGGAGTACTTC.